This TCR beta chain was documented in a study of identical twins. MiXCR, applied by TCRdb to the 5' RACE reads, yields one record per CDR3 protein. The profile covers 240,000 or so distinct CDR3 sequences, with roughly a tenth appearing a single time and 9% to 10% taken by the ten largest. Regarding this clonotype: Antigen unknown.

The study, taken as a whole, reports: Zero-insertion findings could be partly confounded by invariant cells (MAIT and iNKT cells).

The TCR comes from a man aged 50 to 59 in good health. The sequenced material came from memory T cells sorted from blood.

As DNA, the CDR3 is TGCAGTGCCAATGACCGGAAGCGGGGTGGGGAGACCCAGTACTTC. Encoded protein: CSANDRKRGGETQYF. The rearrangement links TRBV20-1 to TRBJ2-5; 7 nucleotides agree with TRBD2. This CDR3 region has 15 residues. Germline V CDR1 and CDR2: DFQATT, SNEGSKA (reference sequence). The trim removed 6 bases at V and 5 bases at J, leaving 15 bases unmatched.